The following is a T cell receptor (beta chain) sequence with its context. Its antigen is not identified. Generated by immunoSEQ multiplex PCR, the TCRdb table keeps only in-frame clones and is missing some. Here the sample spans about 610,000 clones, around 96% being singletons. V lost 0 bases and J lost 0, with 13 bases in between. This CDR3 contains 16 residues. The germline CDR1 and CDR2 sequences are SQVTM and ANQGSEA. The data derive from a study of shared clonotypes between healthy human individuals. Findings and limits, study-wide: Relative to memory subsets, naive subsets generally showed larger estimated richness. Naive CD4 clonotypes overlapped across a handful of donors at around 4.8%.

Naive CD8 cells comprised CD45RO-negative, CCR7-positively selected cells, excluding terminally differentiated effector memory CD45RA+ cells. The material sequenced was naive CD8+ T cells sorted from blood. The V and J genes are TRBV29-1 and TRBJ2-3; possibly TRBD2 for D (6 bases). The receptor comes from a young woman in good health. CDR3 region: CSVEDRLALSTDTQYF. CDR3 bases: TGCAGCGTTGAAGATCGCCTAGCGCTAAGCACAGATACGCAGTATTTT.